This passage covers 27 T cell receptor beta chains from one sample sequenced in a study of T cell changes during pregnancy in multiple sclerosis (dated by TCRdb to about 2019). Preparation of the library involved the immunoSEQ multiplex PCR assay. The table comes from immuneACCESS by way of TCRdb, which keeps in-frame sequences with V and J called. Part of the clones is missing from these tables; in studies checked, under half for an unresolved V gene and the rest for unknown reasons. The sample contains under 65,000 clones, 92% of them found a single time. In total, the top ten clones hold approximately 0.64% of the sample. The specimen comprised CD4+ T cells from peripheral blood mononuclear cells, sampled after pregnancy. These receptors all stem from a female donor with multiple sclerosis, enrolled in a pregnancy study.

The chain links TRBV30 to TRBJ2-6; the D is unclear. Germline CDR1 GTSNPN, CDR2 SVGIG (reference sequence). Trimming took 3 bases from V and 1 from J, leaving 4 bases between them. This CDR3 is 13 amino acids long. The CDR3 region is CAWSPSGANVLTF. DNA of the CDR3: TGTGCCTGGAGCCCTTCTGGGGCCAACGTCCTGACTTTC.

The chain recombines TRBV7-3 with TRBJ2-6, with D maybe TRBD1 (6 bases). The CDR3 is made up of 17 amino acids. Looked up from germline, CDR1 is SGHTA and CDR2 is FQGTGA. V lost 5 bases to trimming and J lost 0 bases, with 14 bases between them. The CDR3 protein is CASSPQGRSSGANVLTF. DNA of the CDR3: TGTGCCAGCAGCCCACAGGGTAGGAGCTCTGGGGCCAACGTCCTGACTTTC.

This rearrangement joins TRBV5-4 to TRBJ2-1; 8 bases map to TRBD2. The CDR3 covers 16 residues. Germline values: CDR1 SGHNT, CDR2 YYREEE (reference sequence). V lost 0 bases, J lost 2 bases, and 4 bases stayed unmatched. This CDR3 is CASSLAGRGAYNEQFF. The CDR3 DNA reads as TGTGCCAGCAGCTTGGCCGGGCGGGGGGCCTACAATGAGCAGTTCTTC.

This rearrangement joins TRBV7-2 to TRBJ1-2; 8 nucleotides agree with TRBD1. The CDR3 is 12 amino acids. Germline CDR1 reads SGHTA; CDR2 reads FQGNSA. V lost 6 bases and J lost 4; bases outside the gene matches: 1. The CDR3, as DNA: TGTGCCAGCAGTGGACAGGGCTATGGCTACACCTTC. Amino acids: CASSGQGYGYTF.

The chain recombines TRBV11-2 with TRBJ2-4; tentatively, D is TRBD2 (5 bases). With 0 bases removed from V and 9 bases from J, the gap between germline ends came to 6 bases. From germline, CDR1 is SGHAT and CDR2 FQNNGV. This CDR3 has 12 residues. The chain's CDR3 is CASSLDRGIQYF. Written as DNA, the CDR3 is TGTGCCAGCAGCTTAGATCGGGGCATTCAGTACTTC.

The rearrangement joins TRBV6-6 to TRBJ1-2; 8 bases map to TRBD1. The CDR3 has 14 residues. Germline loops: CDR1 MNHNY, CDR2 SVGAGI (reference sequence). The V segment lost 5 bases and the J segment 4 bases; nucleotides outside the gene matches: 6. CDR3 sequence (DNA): TGTGCCAGCAGTCCGGGACAGGTCATCTATGGCTACACCTTC. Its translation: CASSPGQVIYGYTF.

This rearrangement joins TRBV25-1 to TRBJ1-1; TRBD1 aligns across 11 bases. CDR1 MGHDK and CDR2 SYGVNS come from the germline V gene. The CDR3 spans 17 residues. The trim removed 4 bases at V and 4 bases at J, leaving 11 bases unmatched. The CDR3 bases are TGTGCCAGCAGTGGCGGACAGGGGGCATTTAAGAGCACTGAAGCTTTCTTT. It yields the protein CASSGGQGAFKSTEAFF.

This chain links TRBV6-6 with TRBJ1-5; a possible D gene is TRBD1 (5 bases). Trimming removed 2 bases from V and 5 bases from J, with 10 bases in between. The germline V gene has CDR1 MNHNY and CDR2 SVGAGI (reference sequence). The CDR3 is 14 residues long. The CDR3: CASSYLTADQPQHF. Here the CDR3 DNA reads TGTGCCAGCAGTTACCTGACAGCAGATCAGCCCCAGCATTTT.

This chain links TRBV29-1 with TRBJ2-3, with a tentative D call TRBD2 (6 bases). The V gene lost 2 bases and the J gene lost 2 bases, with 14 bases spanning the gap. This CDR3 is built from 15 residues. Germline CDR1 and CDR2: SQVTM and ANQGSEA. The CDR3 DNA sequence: TGCAGCGTTGAATCCCTAGGGACTTTCACAGATACGCAGTATTTT. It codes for CSVESLGTFTDTQYF.

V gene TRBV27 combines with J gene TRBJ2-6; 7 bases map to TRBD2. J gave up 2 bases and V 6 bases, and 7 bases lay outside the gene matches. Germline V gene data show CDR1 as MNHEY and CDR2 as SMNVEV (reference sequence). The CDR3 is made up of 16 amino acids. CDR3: CASSQAGTPGANVLTF. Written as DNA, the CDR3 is TGTGCCAGCAGCCAAGCGGGGACCCCTGGGGCCAACGTCCTGACTTTC.

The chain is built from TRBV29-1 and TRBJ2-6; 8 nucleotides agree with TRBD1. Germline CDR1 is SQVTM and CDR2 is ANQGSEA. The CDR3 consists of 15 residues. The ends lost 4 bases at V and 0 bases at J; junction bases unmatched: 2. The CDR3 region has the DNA TGCAGCGTTGGGACAGGGATCTCTGGGGCCAACGTCCTGACTTTC. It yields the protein CSVGTGISGANVLTF. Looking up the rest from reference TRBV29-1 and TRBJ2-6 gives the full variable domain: SAVISQKPSRDICQRGTSLTIQCQVDSQVTMMFWYRQQPGQSLTLIATANQGSEATYESGFVIDKFPISRPNLTFSTLTVSNMSPEDSSIYLCSVGTGISGANVLTFGAGSRLTVL.

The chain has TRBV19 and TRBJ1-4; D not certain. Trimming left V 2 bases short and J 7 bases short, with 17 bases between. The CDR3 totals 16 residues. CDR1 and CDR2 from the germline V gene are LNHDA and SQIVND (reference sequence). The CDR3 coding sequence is TGTGCCAGTAGTATATCCTCCGCGCAAGTCGGTGAAAAACTGTTTTTT. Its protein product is CASSISSAQVGEKLFF.

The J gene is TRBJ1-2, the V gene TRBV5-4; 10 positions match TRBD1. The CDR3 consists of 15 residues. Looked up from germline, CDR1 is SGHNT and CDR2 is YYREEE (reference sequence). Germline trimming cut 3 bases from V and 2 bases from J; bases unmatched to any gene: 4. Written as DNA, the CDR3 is TGTGCCAGCAGCTCGACAGGGGGCGCAAACTATGGCTACACCTTC. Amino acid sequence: CASSSTGGANYGYTF.

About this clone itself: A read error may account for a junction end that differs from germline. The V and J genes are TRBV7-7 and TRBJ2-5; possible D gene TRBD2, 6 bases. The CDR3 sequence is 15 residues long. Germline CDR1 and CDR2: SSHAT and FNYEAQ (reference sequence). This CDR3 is CASSFLGLSGETQYF. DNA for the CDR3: TGTGCTAGCAGCTTTCTTGGTCTTAGCGGAGAGACCCAGTACTTC.

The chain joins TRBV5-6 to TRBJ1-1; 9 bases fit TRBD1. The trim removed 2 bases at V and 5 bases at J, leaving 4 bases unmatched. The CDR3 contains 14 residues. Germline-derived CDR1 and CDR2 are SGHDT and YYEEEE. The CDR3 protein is CASSFGDRDTEAFF. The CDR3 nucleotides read TGTGCCAGCAGCTTCGGGGACAGGGATACTGAAGCTTTCTTT.

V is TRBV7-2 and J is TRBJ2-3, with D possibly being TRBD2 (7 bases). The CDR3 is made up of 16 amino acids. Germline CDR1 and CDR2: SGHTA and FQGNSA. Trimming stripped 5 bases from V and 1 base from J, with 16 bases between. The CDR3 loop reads CASSPLWRGRTDTQYF. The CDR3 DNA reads TGTGCCAGCAGCCCCCTTTGGCGGGGGCGCACAGATACGCAGTATTTT.

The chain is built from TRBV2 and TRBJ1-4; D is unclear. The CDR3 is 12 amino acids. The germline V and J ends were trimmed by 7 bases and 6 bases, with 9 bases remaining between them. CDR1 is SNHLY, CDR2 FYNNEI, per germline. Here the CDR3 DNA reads TGTGCCAGCATGGGCCTTGATGAAAAACTGTTTTTT. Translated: CASMGLDEKLFF.

The chain's CDR3 is CASSLTGEKNEQFF. CDR3 in DNA: TGTGCCAGCAGCTTAACGGGGGAAAAAAATGAGCAGTTCTTC. This chain links TRBV7-9 with TRBJ2-1, with D perhaps TRBD2 (6 bases). The CDR3 has 14 amino acids. The ends were cut back, 2 bases at V and 7 bases at J, with 12 bases in the middle. In germline, CDR1 is SEHNR, CDR2 FQNEAQ (reference sequence).

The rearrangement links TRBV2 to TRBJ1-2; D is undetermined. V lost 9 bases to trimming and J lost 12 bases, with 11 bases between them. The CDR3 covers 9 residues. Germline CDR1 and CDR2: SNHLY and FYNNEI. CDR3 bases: TGTGCCAGTACACCCTCCGACACCTTC. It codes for CASTPSDTF.

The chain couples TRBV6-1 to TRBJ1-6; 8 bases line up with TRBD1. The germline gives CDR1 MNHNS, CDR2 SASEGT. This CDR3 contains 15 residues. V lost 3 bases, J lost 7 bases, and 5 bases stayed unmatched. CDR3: CASSESTGVNSPLHF. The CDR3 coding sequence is TGTGCCAGCAGTGAGTCGACAGGGGTGAATTCACCCCTCCACTTT.

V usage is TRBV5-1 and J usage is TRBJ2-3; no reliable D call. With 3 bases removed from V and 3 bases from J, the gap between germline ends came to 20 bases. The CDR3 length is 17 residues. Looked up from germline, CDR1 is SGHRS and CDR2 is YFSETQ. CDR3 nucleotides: TGCGCCAGCAGCTGCCAGTCAGGTTTTCTTAGTACAGATACGCAGTATTTT. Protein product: CASSCQSGFLSTDTQYF.

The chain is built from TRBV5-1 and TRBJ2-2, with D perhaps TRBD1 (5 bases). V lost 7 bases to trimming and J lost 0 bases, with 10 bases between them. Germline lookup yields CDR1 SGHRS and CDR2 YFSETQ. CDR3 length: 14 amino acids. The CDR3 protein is CASRQLSNTGELFF. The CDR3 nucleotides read TGCGCCAGCCGACAGCTTTCGAACACCGGGGAGCTGTTTTTT.

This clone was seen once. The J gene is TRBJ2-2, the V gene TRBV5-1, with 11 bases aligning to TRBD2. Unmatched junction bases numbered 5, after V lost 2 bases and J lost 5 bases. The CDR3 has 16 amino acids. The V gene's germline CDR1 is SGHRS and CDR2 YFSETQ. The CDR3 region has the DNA TGCGCCAGCAGCTTCGTAGCGGGGGGGCAGACCGGGGAGCTGTTTTTT. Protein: CASSFVAGGQTGELFF.

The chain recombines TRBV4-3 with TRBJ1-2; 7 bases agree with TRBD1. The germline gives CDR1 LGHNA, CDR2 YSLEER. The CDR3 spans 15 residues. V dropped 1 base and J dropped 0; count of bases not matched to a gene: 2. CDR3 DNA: TGCGCCAGCAGCCAAGGGGGACAGTCTAACTATGGCTACACCTTC. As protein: CASSQGGQSNYGYTF.

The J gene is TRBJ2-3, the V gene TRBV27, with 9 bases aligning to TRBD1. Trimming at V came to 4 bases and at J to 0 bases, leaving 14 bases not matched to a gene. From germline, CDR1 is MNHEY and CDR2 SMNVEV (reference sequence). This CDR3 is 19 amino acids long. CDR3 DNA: TGTGCCAGCAGTTCGCGAGCTCCTTGGACAGGGGTTAGCACAGATACGCAGTATTTT. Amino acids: CASSSRAPWTGVSTDTQYF.

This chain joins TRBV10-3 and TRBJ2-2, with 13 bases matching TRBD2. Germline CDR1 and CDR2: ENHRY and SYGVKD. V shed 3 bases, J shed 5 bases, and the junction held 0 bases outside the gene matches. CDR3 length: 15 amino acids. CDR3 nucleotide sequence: TGTGCCATCAGTGAACTAGCGGGGGGGACCGGGGAGCTGTTTTTT. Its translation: CAISELAGGTGELFF.

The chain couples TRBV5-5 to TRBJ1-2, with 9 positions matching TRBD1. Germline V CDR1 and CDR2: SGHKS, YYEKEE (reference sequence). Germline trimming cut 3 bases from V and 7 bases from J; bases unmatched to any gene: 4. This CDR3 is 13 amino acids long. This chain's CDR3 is CASSSGQGFGYTF. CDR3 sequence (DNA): TGTGCCAGCAGCTCGGGACAGGGTTTTGGCTACACCTTC.